A single sample gave rise to the 20 T cell receptor beta chains below, sequenced in a study of human T cells and chemical hapten exposure. MiXCR was run by TCRdb on the RACE reads, yielding one entry per CDR3 protein. Among roughly 74,000 distinct CDR3 sequences listed, 25% to 40% were seen once. The time point is: patch test 1, 2 weeks after DPC sensitization. The treatment here: therapeutic diphenylcyclopropenone sensitization with weekly scalp DPC. The sequencing here drew on whole blood, taken in connection with sensitization to the hapten diphenylcyclopropenone (DPC). The receptors derive from a man in his forties with alopecia areata. Some clones in this sample may be carry-over from other donors' samples.

This clonotype was recorded a few times. CDR3 region: CASRGVNTEAFF. In DNA form, the CDR3 reads TGCGCCAGCCGGGGAGTGAACACTGAAGCTTTCTTT. The rearrangement uses TRBV5-1 and TRBJ1-1; D is uncertain. Trimming shortened V by 7 bases and J by 0 bases, and 7 bases separated the two germline ends. This CDR3 has 12 residues. CDR1 and CDR2 from the germline V gene are SGHRS and YFSETQ.

This clonotype was counted only a few times. This chain links TRBV6-2 or TRBV6-3 with TRBJ1-5; D perhaps matches TRBD1 (6 bases). Germline assignment: CDR1 MNHEY and CDR2 SVGEGT. The V gene lost 7 bases and the J gene lost 0 bases, with 10 bases spanning the gap. The CDR3 totals 14 residues. In DNA, the CDR3 is TGTGCCAGCACACTGGACAGTAGCAATCAGCCCCAGCATTTT. Translated, it gives CASTLDSSNQPQHF.

The J gene is TRBJ1-5, the V gene TRBV29-1, with D tentatively TRBD1 (6 bases). Per germline, CDR1 SQVTM and CDR2 ANQGSEA. V lost 4 bases and J lost 4, with 11 bases in between. The CDR3 has 13 amino acids. The CDR3 loop is CSVVQGLNQPQHF. In DNA, the CDR3 is TGCAGCGTTGTACAGGGCCTTAATCAGCCCCAGCATTTT.

This clonotype was seen a few times. J is TRBJ2-7 and V is TRBV6-2 or TRBV6-3; 8 bases match TRBD1. With V trimmed by 8 bases and J by 1 base, 7 bases remained unmatched. The CDR3 sequence is 14 residues long. The germline V gene has CDR1 MNHEY and CDR2 SVGEGT. This CDR3 is CASGRQGWSYEQYF. For the CDR3, the DNA is TGTGCCAGCGGCCGACAGGGGTGGTCCTACGAGCAGTACTTC.

The CDR3 nucleotides read TGTGCCAGCAGTTTAGAACTCCGGATGGGGTTGAATACGCAGTATTTT. Translated, it gives CASSLELRMGLNTQYF. This chain links TRBV6-2 or TRBV6-3 with TRBJ2-3; D gene uncertain. Germline V lookup: CDR1 MNHEY, CDR2 SVGEGT. The CDR3 has 16 amino acids. Between the trimmed V and J ends, which lost 4 bases and 7 bases, there was a span of 21 bases.

The V call is TRBV5-1, the J call TRBJ1-5; D is unclear. With 0 bases removed from V and 4 bases from J, the gap between germline ends came to 8 bases. CDR1 and CDR2 from the germline V gene are SGHRS and YFSETQ. The CDR3 consists of 14 residues. CDR3 protein: CASSLAGENQPQHF. CDR3 nucleotide sequence: TGCGCCAGCAGCTTGGCGGGTGAGAATCAGCCCCAGCATTTT.

The chain employs TRBV10-3 and TRBJ2-2; 8 bases align to TRBD1. V shed 2 bases and J 6 bases; nucleotides not matched to a gene: 11. The length of the CDR3 is 17 residues. In germline, CDR1 is ENHRY, CDR2 SYGVKD. The CDR3 bases are TGTGCCATCAGTGAGCCCCGGACAGGGAACGTCGCCGGGGAGCTGTTTTTT. This sequence encodes CAISEPRTGNVAGELFF.

This clonotype was observed a few times. The chain joins TRBV20-1 to TRBJ2-7; 8 bases line up with TRBD1. J gave up 7 bases and V 5 bases, and 4 bases lay outside the gene matches. The CDR3 consists of 11 residues. CDR1 is DFQATT and CDR2 is SNEGSKA in the germline V gene (reference sequence). The CDR3 protein is CSAGQGWEQYF. The DNA of the CDR3 is TGCAGTGCTGGACAGGGTTGGGAGCAGTACTTC.

The rearrangement links TRBV10-3 to TRBJ1-1; D possibly corresponds to TRBD1 (5 bases). Germline V lookup: CDR1 ENHRY, CDR2 SYGVKD. The V end lost 3 bases, the J end lost 4 bases, and 15 bases lay between the germline ends. The CDR3 loop spans 15 amino acids. CDR3 sequence: CAISERGGFGTEAFF. CDR3 nucleotides: TGTGCCATCAGTGAACGCGGGGGGTTTGGCACTGAAGCTTTCTTT.

This chain joins TRBV20-1 and TRBJ2-4; possibly TRBD2 for D (6 bases). The CDR3 length is 13 residues. The germline V and J ends were trimmed by 3 bases and 3 bases, with 9 bases remaining between them. CDR1 is DFQATT, CDR2 SNEGSKA, per germline (reference sequence). CDR3 amino acids: CSASRGIKNIQYF. DNA for the CDR3: TGCAGTGCTAGTCGGGGGATCAAAAACATTCAGTACTTC.

The J gene is TRBJ2-4, the V gene TRBV12-3 or TRBV12-4; no reliable D call. This CDR3 region has 14 residues. V lost 4 bases and J lost 0, with 7 bases in between. DNA for the CDR3: TGTGCCAGCAGTTCGGATCTAGCCAAAAACATTCAGTACTTC. It encodes CASSSDLAKNIQYF.

This sequence joins TRBV4-2 and TRBJ2-3, with D possibly being TRBD1 (6 bases). The CDR3 contains 15 residues. Trimming removed 0 bases from V and 5 bases from J, with 12 bases in between. The germline V gene has CDR1 LGHNA and CDR2 YNFKEQ. CDR3 DNA: TGTGCCAGCAGCCAAGATGGGGGACAACGAGATACGCAGTATTTT. Translating gives CASSQDGGQRDTQYF.

The chain couples TRBV7-2 to TRBJ2-1; D remains unclear. Germline loops: CDR1 SGHTA, CDR2 FQGNSA. Trimming took 1 base from V and 7 from J, leaving 8 bases between them. There are 13 residues in the CDR3. CDR3 DNA: TGTGCCAGCAGCTTAGTTCTCCGGAATGAGCAGTTCTTC. Translation: CASSLVLRNEQFF.

This rearrangement joins TRBV18 to TRBJ1-6; unclear D gene. CDR1 and CDR2 (germline): KGHSH, LQKENI. Trimming took 3 bases from V and 4 from J, leaving 4 bases between them. This CDR3 is 13 amino acids long. As DNA, the CDR3 is TGTGCCAGCTCACCCGAGTATAATTCACCCCTCCACTTT. Amino acid sequence: CASSPEYNSPLHF.

The chain employs TRBV2 and TRBJ2-1; 15 nucleotides line up with TRBD2. The V segment lost 6 bases and the J segment 8 bases; nucleotides outside the gene matches: 5. Germline V gives CDR1 SNHLY, CDR2 FYNNEI. The CDR3 is made up of 15 amino acids. The CDR3 sequence is CASRAGLAGGHEQFF. CDR3 nucleotides: TGTGCCAGCAGGGCGGGACTAGCGGGAGGTCATGAGCAGTTCTTC.

This clonotype was detected a few times. The chain is built from TRBV15 and TRBJ1-3, with TRBD1 identical over 10 bases. Losses at the gene ends were 5 bases for V and 8 bases for J; bases not matched to a gene: 9. CDR3 length: 15 residues. Germline CDR1 LNHNV, CDR2 YYDKDF (reference sequence). The chain's CDR3 is CATSAPGQGLDTIYF. As DNA, the CDR3 is TGTGCCACCAGCGCCCCGGGACAGGGGCTCGACACCATATATTTT.

The rearrangement joins TRBV9 to TRBJ2-2; D ambiguous. Per the germline V gene, CDR1 is SGDLS and CDR2 is YYNGEE. The CDR3 runs to 14 residues. The V end lost 3 bases, the J end lost 5 bases, and 11 bases lay between the germline ends. Written as DNA, the CDR3 is TGTGCCAGCAGCGGGGCTAGTTCGACCGGGGAGCTGTTTTTT. It encodes CASSGASSTGELFF.

The chain carries TRBV28 and TRBJ2-1; 8 positions agree with TRBD2. With 5 bases clipped from V and 5 bases from J, the junction kept 5 bases outside the gene matches. Germline V CDR1 and CDR2: MDHEN, SYDVKM. The CDR3 totals 14 residues. CDR3 in amino acids: CASSLSGGHNEQFF. DNA for the CDR3: TGTGCCAGCAGTCTCAGCGGGGGCCACAATGAGCAGTTCTTC. The whole variable domain, filled in from reference TRBV28 and TRBJ2-1, reads DVKVTQSSRYLVKRTGEKVFLECVQDMDHENMFWYRQDPGLGLRLIYFSYDVKMKEKGDIPEGYSVSREKKERFSLILESASTNQTSMYLCASSLSGGHNEQFFGPGTRLTVL.

The chain employs TRBV11-2 and TRBJ2-7, with D possibly being TRBD1 or TRBD2 (5 bases each). Germline-derived CDR1 and CDR2 are SGHAT and FQNNGV. V gave up 5 bases and J gave up 4 bases, with 15 bases separating them. The CDR3 spans 14 residues. Here the CDR3 DNA reads TGTGCCAGCAGCCCGGGACCCTATGAGTACGAGCAGTACTTC. Its translation is CASSPGPYEYEQYF.

V usage is TRBV11-3 and J usage is TRBJ2-1; D uncertain. The CDR3 covers 13 residues. The germline V and J ends were trimmed by 5 bases and 4 bases, with 9 bases remaining between them. Germline loops: CDR1 SGHNT, CDR2 YENEEA. The CDR3 sequence: CASSARSYNEQFF. CDR3 bases: TGTGCCAGCAGCGCAAGGTCGTACAATGAGCAGTTCTTC.